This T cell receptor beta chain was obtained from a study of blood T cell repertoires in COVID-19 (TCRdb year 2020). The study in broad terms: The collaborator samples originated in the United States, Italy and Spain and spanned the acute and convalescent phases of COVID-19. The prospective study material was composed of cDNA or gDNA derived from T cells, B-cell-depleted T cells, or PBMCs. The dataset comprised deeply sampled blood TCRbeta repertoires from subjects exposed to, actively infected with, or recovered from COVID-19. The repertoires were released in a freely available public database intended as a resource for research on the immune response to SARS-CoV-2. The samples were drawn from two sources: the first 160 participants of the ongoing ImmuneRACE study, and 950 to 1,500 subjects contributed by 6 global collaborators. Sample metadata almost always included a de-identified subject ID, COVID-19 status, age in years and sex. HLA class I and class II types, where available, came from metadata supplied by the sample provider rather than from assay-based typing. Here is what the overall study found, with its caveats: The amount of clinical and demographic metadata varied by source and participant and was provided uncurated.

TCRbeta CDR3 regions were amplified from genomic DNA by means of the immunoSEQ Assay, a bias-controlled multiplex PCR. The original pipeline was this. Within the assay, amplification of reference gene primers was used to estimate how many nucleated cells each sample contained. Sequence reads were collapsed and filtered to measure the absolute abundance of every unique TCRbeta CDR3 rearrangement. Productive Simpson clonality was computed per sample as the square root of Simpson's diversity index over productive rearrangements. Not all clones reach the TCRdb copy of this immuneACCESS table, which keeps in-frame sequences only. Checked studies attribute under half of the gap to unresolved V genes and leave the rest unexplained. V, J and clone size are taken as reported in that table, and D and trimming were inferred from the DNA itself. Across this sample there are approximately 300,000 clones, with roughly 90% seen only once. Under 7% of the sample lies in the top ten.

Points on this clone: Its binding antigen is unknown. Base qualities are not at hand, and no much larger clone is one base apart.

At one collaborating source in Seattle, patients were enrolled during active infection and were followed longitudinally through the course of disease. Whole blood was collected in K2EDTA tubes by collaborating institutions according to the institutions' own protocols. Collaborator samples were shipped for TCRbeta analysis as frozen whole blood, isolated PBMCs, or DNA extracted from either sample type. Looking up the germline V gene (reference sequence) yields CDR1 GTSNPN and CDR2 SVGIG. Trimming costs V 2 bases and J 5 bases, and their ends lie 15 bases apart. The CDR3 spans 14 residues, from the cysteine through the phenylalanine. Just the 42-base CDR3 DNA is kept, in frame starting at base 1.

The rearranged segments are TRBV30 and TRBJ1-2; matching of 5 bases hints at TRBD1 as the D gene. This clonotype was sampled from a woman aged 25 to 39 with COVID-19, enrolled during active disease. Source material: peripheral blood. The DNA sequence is TGTGCCTGGAGTCGCCATACAGGATCTTATGGCTACACCTTC. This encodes CAWSRHTGSYGYTF.